This record concerns one T cell receptor beta chain sequence. Its antigen is currently unknown. This record comes from a study of CD8 T cells in Susac syndrome. The wider study: At the time of blood draw, patients with Susac syndrome were therapy-naive, receiving corticosteroids, or receiving intravenous immunoglobulin alone. Study outcomes and limitations: No clonal expansion appeared among CD4+ T cells in Susac patients.

The authors sequenced TCR beta from blood CD8+ and CD4+ T cells. TEMRA cells were enriched by FACS, and CD4+ and CD8+ T cells were negatively isolated. With random hexamers, reverse transcription was performed on roughly 0.5 to 1 ug of RNA. TCRdb independently ran MiXCR on the immunoSEQ multiplex PCR reads; one entry per CDR3 protein. Among about 240,000 distinct CDR3 sequences, around 96% were seen once, and the ten largest hold approximately 0.1%. CDR1 is SQVTM and CDR2 is ANQGSEA in the germline V gene. The V end was cut by 0 bases, the J end by 2 bases, with 8 bases between. The CDR3 contains 13 residues.

The source of this sequence is a human donor with Susac syndrome. The sample consisted of CD4+ T cells from PBMCs. V usage is TRBV29-1 and J usage is TRBJ2-7, with D unresolved. CDR3 coding DNA: TGCAGCGTTGAAGAGAGACAAGCCTACGAGCAGTACTTC. Protein sequence: CSVEERQAYEQYF.